One T cell receptor (beta chain) is described in this entry. Its antigen is not known. Libraries were prepared by immunoSEQ multiplex PCR; TCRdb keeps only in-frame clonotypes and omits some of them. The data show roughly 100,000 clones, nearly 95% seen once. The data belong to a study of T cells in pancreatic ductal adenocarcinoma. General study results and limits: The resected pancreatic cancer cohort was biased toward the minority with early-stage disease. Tumor samples had fewer productive templates and about 8-fold fewer unique clonotypes than blood. Tumors hold more CD45RO+ effector T cells, which may bias toward lower diversity. Tumor and blood clonality did not differ significantly, about 0.1 versus 0.065.

The selected patients with pancreatic ductal adenocarcinoma had surgery but no neoadjuvant therapy. The CDR3 is made up of 16 amino acids. J gave up 4 bases and V 2 bases, and 8 bases lay outside the gene matches. Germline assignment: CDR1 MNHNY and CDR2 SVGAGI (reference sequence). This TCR derives from a human donor with pancreatic ductal adenocarcinoma. The sequencing sample was made of PBMCs. The V gene is TRBV6-6, the J gene TRBJ1-5; 7 bases agree with TRBD1. CDR3: CASSYRSGQKNQPQHF. In DNA, the CDR3 is TGTGCCAGCAGTTACCGGTCGGGACAGAAAAATCAGCCCCAGCATTTT.